A single sample gave rise to the 32 T cell receptor beta chains below, sequenced in a study of shared clonotypes between healthy human individuals. Measured with immunoSEQ multiplex PCR; TCRdb has only the in-frame clones, and not every one. The profile shows millions of clones, roughly nine tenths of them singletons. The sample consisted of naive CD4+ T cells sorted from blood. The sample's subset: CD45RA+ positively selected. These receptors all come from a man aged 18 to 30 in good health.

The V gene is TRBV7-2, the J gene TRBJ2-2, with a weak D call TRBD2 (5 bases). The V gene's germline CDR1 is SGHTA and CDR2 FQGNSA. The CDR3 is 12 amino acids. CDR3 in DNA: TGTGTTTCGGGATGGAACACCGGGGAGCTGTTTTTT. It encodes CVSGWNTGELFF.

The chain carries TRBV9 and TRBJ2-1, with 12 bases fitting TRBD2. The length of the CDR3 is 16 residues. Germline V CDR1 and CDR2: SGDLS, YYNGEE. The trim removed 3 bases at V and 7 bases at J, leaving 8 bases unmatched. The CDR3 DNA is TGTGCCAGCAGCGCGCGGACTAGCGGGATAAGAAATGAGCAGTTCTTC. Protein: CASSARTSGIRNEQFF.

The chain is built from TRBV6-5 and TRBJ2-2, with D perhaps matching TRBD1 (6 bases). From germline, CDR1 is MNHEY and CDR2 SVGAGI. Trimming removed 6 bases from V and 2 bases from J, with 13 bases in between. The CDR3 consists of 15 residues. CDR3 nucleotides: TGTGCCAGCAGGCCGAGGGGGACAAACACCGGGGAGCTGTTTTTT. This translates into CASRPRGTNTGELFF.

J is TRBJ2-2 and V is TRBV11-2; 7 bases align to TRBD1. This CDR3 spans 15 amino acids. Germline loops: CDR1 SGHAT, CDR2 FQNNGV. V was pared by 5 bases and J by 1 base, with 4 bases of the junction left unmatched. CDR3 residues: CASSKRTGNTGELFF. The DNA of the CDR3 is TGTGCCAGCAGCAAGCGGACAGGGAACACCGGGGAGCTGTTTTTT. The full variable domain, its missing parts supplied by reference TRBV11-2 and TRBJ2-2, is EAGVAQSPRYKIIEKRQSVAFWCNPISGHATLYWYQQILGQGPKLLIQFQNNGVVDDSQLPKDRFSAERLKGVDSTLKIQPAKLEDSAVYLCASSKRTGNTGELFFGEGSRLTVL.

This clone was found once. The chain is built from TRBV25-1 and TRBJ2-2; D gene ambiguous. The CDR3 is 13 amino acids. V dropped 1 base and J dropped 6 bases, with 6 bases sitting between them. Germline V gene data show CDR1 as MGHDK and CDR2 as SYGVNS. The CDR3 region has the DNA TGTGCCAGCAGTGAATCCACTGCCGGGGAGCTGTTTTTT. Its protein is CASSESTAGELFF.

The CDR3 nucleotides read TGTGCCATCAGTTTAGAAGCCTCCTACGAGCAGTACTTC. It translates to CAISLEASYEQYF. The V gene is TRBV10-3, the J gene TRBJ2-7, with D hard to call. V was pared by 5 bases and J by 0 bases, with 8 bases between. The germline V gene encodes CDR1 ENHRY and CDR2 SYGVKD. CDR3 length: 13 residues.

This clone has a single count. V is TRBV6-6 and J is TRBJ1-6; no reliable D call. Germline loops: CDR1 MNHNY, CDR2 SVGAGI (reference sequence). The CDR3 is 14 amino acids. Trimming left V 2 bases short and J 9 bases short, with 11 bases between. The CDR3 coding sequence is TGTGCCAGCAGTTACGGATTCGGCGGTTCACCCCTCCACTTT. Translation gives CASSYGFGGSPLHF.

The chain couples TRBV11-2 to TRBJ2-7; no clear D. From germline, CDR1 is SGHAT and CDR2 FQNNGV. The CDR3 sequence is 12 residues long. The V end lost 3 bases, the J end lost 6 bases, and 9 bases lay between the germline ends. The DNA for the CDR3 is TGTGCCAGCAGCTTGGCTAGTTCCGAGCAGTACTTC. It translates to CASSLASSEQYF.

This sequence joins TRBV7-9 and TRBJ2-1; 11 bases align to TRBD1. The V gene end was trimmed by 4 bases and the J gene end by 8 bases; junction bases not matched to a gene: 4. The V gene's germline CDR1 is SEHNR and CDR2 FQNEAQ (reference sequence). This CDR3 contains 14 residues. In nucleotides, the CDR3 is TGTGCCAGCAGCTGGACAGGGGGCGGGTATGAGCAGTTCTTC. Protein product: CASSWTGGGYEQFF.

Concerning this clone itself: The same CDR3 is also encoded by other DNA sequences in this sample. The rearrangement joins TRBV18 to TRBJ2-5; no firm D call. CDR1 KGHSH and CDR2 LQKENI come from the germline V gene. The CDR3 loop spans 12 amino acids. V was trimmed by 3 bases and J by 2 bases, leaving 4 bases between them. The CDR3 nucleotides read TGTGCCAGCTCACCTAGACAAGAGACCCAGTACTTC. The encoded protein is CASSPRQETQYF.

This clone was observed a single time. The chain recombines TRBV5-1 with TRBJ1-2; 7 bases map to TRBD1. Germline V gene data show CDR1 as SGHRS and CDR2 as YFSETQ. The CDR3 has 15 amino acids. Trimming cost V 4 bases and J 1 base; bases outside gene matches: 7. The CDR3 bases are TGCGCCAGCAGCGGAGGGACAGTGATTAACTATGGCTACACCTTC. The encoded protein is CASSGGTVINYGYTF.

The gene calls are TRBV7-2 and TRBJ2-7; 8 bases are shared with TRBD2. The CDR3 consists of 16 residues. Germline V gene lookup returns CDR1 SGHTA and CDR2 FQGNSA. With V trimmed by 1 base and J by 2 bases, 7 bases remained unmatched. Here the CDR3 reads CASSLGSTSGAYEQYF. CDR3 DNA: TGTGCCAGCAGCTTAGGGTCTACTAGCGGTGCCTACGAGCAGTACTTC.

V and J are TRBV11-2 and TRBJ2-1, with 9 bases matching TRBD2. The germline V gene has CDR1 SGHAT and CDR2 FQNNGV. The ends lost 1 base at V and 5 bases at J; junction bases unmatched: 3. The CDR3 totals 15 residues. The DNA of the CDR3 is TGTGCCAGCAGCTTAGGGGGACTAGCACACAATGAGCAGTTCTTC. It is translated as CASSLGGLAHNEQFF. Drawing the rest from reference TRBV11-2 and TRBJ2-1, the complete variable domain is EAGVAQSPRYKIIEKRQSVAFWCNPISGHATLYWYQQILGQGPKLLIQFQNNGVVDDSQLPKDRFSAERLKGVDSTLKIQPAKLEDSAVYLCASSLGGLAHNEQFFGPGTRLTVL.

The chain is built from TRBV5-4 and TRBJ1-2; 9 nucleotides align to TRBD1. The CDR3 has 18 residues. Germline V gene sequence: CDR1 SGHNT, CDR2 YYREEE (reference sequence). The V and J ends lost 2 bases and 7 bases, in that order; junction bases with no gene match: 18. CDR3 sequence reads: CASSFSPSPDRGVSGYTF. The CDR3 DNA reads TGTGCCAGCAGCTTTTCCCCCTCCCCAGACAGGGGGGTGTCTGGCTACACCTTC.

This chain uses TRBV30 with TRBJ1-6; 9 nucleotides line up with TRBD1. The CDR3 loop spans 12 amino acids. Trimming at V came to 5 bases and at J to 10 bases, leaving 3 bases not matched to a gene. The germline CDR1 and CDR2 sequences are GTSNPN and SVGIG (reference sequence). The CDR3 DNA reads as TGTGCCTGGTACAGGGGGCACTCACCCCTCCACTTT. This translates into CAWYRGHSPLHF. The variable domain in full, with the rest retrieved from reference TRBV30 and TRBJ1-6, is SQTIHQWPATLVQPVGSPLSLECTVEGTSNPNLYWYRQAAGRGLQLLFYSVGIGQISSEVPQNLSASRPQDRQFILSSKKLLLSDSGFYLCAWYRGHSPLHFGNGTRLTVT.

The rearrangement links TRBV2 to TRBJ2-7; D unclear. The CDR3 consists of 14 residues. From germline, CDR1 is SNHLY and CDR2 FYNNEI. With 10 bases removed from V and 5 bases from J, the gap between germline ends came to 21 bases. CDR3 DNA: TGTGCCACCAGAGCCCTAGTGCCTTCGGACGAGCAGTACTTC. It translates to CATRALVPSDEQYF. The entire variable domain, with the rest obtained from reference TRBV2 and TRBJ2-7, is as follows: EPEVTQTPSHQVTQMGQEVILRCVPISNHLYFYWYRQILGQKVEFLVSFYNNEISEKSEIFDDQFSVERPDGSNFTLKIRSTKLEDSAMYFCATRALVPSDEQYFGPGTRLTVT.

The rearrangement joins TRBV10-3 to TRBJ1-3, with D maybe TRBD1 (5 bases). The V end was cut by 7 bases, the J end by 3 bases, with 16 bases between. Per the germline V gene, CDR1 is ENHRY and CDR2 is SYGVKD. This CDR3 comprises 15 residues. The CDR3 loop reads CAITNGAVLGNTIYF. For the CDR3, the DNA is TGTGCCATCACCAACGGGGCAGTTCTTGGAAACACCATATATTTT.

V and J are TRBV11-2 and TRBJ2-4, with D hard to call. The CDR3 is 16 residues long. Deletions cut 5 bases from V and 3 bases from J, with 17 bases between. Germline lookup yields CDR1 SGHAT and CDR2 FQNNGV. The chain's CDR3 is CASSIQTPLGKNIQYF. The CDR3 nucleotides are TGTGCCAGCAGCATTCAGACCCCACTCGGCAAAAACATTCAGTACTTC.

The V gene is TRBV21-1, the J gene TRBJ2-3; TRBD2 is taken as the D call from the table, unchecked against the DNA. TRBV21-1 is assigned pseudogene status. The CDR3 runs to 16 residues. CDR3 region: CASSKRTSGSSDTQYF. The CDR3 DNA is TGTGCCAGCAGCAAAAGAACTAGCGGGAGCTCAGATACGCAGTATTTT.

This chain's CDR3 is CASSGPRLAKNIQYF. CDR3 DNA sequence: TGTGCCAGTAGTGGACCGAGACTAGCCAAAAACATTCAGTACTTC. This chain joins TRBV19 and TRBJ2-4; no firm D call. The CDR3 loop spans 15 amino acids. Trimming cost V 5 bases and J 0 bases, with 11 bases left between them. CDR1 is LNHDA and CDR2 is SQIVND in the germline V gene (reference sequence).

This clone was seen a single time. The genes are TRBV11-2 and TRBJ2-3; D is ambiguous. V was trimmed by 5 bases and J by 8 bases, leaving 17 bases between them. CDR3 length equals 14 residues. Germline V lookup: CDR1 SGHAT, CDR2 FQNNGV. The CDR3 nucleotides are TGTGCCAGCAGCCCTCTCCGGCAGTGGCGTACGCAGTATTTT. Amino acid sequence: CASSPLRQWRTQYF. The whole variable domain, remainder taken from reference TRBV11-2 and TRBJ2-3, is EAGVAQSPRYKIIEKRQSVAFWCNPISGHATLYWYQQILGQGPKLLIQFQNNGVVDDSQLPKDRFSAERLKGVDSTLKIQPAKLEDSAVYLCASSPLRQWRTQYFGPGTRLTVL.

The count of this clone is one. J is TRBJ2-3 and V is TRBV10-1, with 10 bases fitting TRBD1. CDR3 length: 17 residues. The trim removed 1 base at V and 1 base at J, leaving 5 bases unmatched. From germline, CDR1 is WNHNN and CDR2 SYGVQD (reference sequence). The CDR3 DNA follows: TGCGCCAGCAGTGAGTGGACAGGGGGATTTGGCACAGATACGCAGTATTTT. This encodes CASSEWTGGFGTDTQYF.

This rearrangement joins TRBV10-3 to TRBJ1-1, with D hard to call. This CDR3 spans 13 amino acids. The ends were cut back, 0 bases at V and 7 bases at J, with 9 bases in the middle. The germline V gene encodes CDR1 ENHRY and CDR2 SYGVKD. The CDR3 loop reads CAISESSLYEAFF. The CDR3 DNA reads as TGTGCCATCAGTGAGTCGTCCTTGTATGAAGCTTTCTTT.

The V and J genes are TRBV29-1 and TRBJ2-1; no reliable D call. From germline, CDR1 is SQVTM and CDR2 ANQGSEA. Trimming removed 2 bases at V and 5 bases at J, with 7 bases between. This CDR3 contains 12 residues. DNA for the CDR3: TGCAGCGTTGAAACCGCCAACAATGAGCAGTTCTTC. It yields the protein CSVETANNEQFF.

V is TRBV30 and J is TRBJ2-6, with D possibly being TRBD1 (5 bases). CDR3 length: 16 amino acids. The germline V gene encodes CDR1 GTSNPN and CDR2 SVGIG (reference sequence). The V end was cut by 8 bases, the J end by 2 bases, with 19 bases between. CDR3 nucleotides: TGTGCCGGCCCGCGCGAAGGGGCTCCTGGGGCCAACGTCCTGACTTTC. Translated, it gives CAGPREGAPGANVLTF.

This clone was detected only once. The rearrangement joins TRBV18 to TRBJ1-3, with a tentative D call TRBD1 (5 bases). Germline V gene data show CDR1 as KGHSH and CDR2 as LQKENI. Trimming took off 1 base at V and 3 bases at J, with 22 bases between the two ends. CDR3 length: 19 amino acids. CDR3 bases: TGTGCCAGCTCACCACTCATCCAGGGAGGAGAGGGGATTGGAAACACCATATATTTT. Encoded protein: CASSPLIQGGEGIGNTIYF.

This clone showed up just once. The chain is built from TRBV7-2 and TRBJ2-4; D unresolved. The CDR3 runs 14 residues. The germline V gene has CDR1 SGHTA and CDR2 FQGNSA. V lost 1 base and J lost 15, with 19 bases in between. CDR3 sequence: CASSLGTKTGIGYF. The CDR3, as DNA: TGTGCCAGCAGCTTAGGAACCAAGACTGGAATAGGGTACTTC. Using reference TRBV7-2 and TRBJ2-4 for the parts outside the CDR3, the full variable domain is GAGVSQSPSNKVTEKGKDVELRCDPISGHTALYWYRQSLGQGLEFLIYFQGNSAPDKSGLPSDRFSAERTGGSVSTLTIQRTQQEDSAVYLCASSLGTKTGIGYFGAGTRLSVL.

The V call is TRBV7-2, the J call TRBJ2-5, with D perhaps matching TRBD2 (7 bases). V lost 3 bases and J 5 bases, leaving 13 bases between the germline ends. The CDR3 consists of 14 residues. From germline, CDR1 is SGHTA and CDR2 FQGNSA. CDR3 coding DNA: TGTGCCAGCAGCTTCGGGGGGCTCGGGGAGACCCAGTACTTC. This gives the protein CASSFGGLGETQYF.

The rearrangement uses TRBV6-6 and TRBJ2-7; 8 bases are shared with TRBD2. V was clipped by 7 bases and J by 2 bases; unmatched bases: 4. The CDR3 is 13 residues long. The V gene's germline CDR1 is MNHNY and CDR2 SVGAGI (reference sequence). CDR3 nucleotide sequence: TGTGCCAGCAAGCGGGAGTCACCCTACGAGCAGTACTTC. This gives the protein CASKRESPYEQYF.

The V call is TRBV2, the J call TRBJ1-6; 7 bases fit TRBD1. Trimming at V came to 7 bases and at J to 6 bases, leaving 6 bases not matched to a gene. CDR1 and CDR2 (germline): SNHLY, FYNNEI. This CDR3 region has 14 residues. The CDR3 here is CASMGGTVNSPLHF. The CDR3 DNA reads TGTGCCAGCATGGGTGGGACAGTTAATTCACCCCTCCACTTT.

The V and J genes are TRBV7-8 and TRBJ2-7; no clear D. Germline loops: CDR1 SGHVS, CDR2 FQNEAQ. The CDR3 runs 14 residues. Trimming cost V 1 base and J 0 bases, with 7 bases left between them. CDR3 sequence: CASSLDAGSYEQYF. The CDR3 DNA reads as TGTGCCAGCAGCTTAGATGCAGGCTCCTACGAGCAGTACTTC.

The chain joins TRBV11-2 to TRBJ1-4; D may be TRBD1 (6 bases). Trimming shortened V by 5 bases and J by 13 bases, and 14 bases separated the two germline ends. The CDR3 is 12 residues long. From germline, CDR1 is SGHAT and CDR2 FQNNGV. CDR3 in DNA: TGTGCCAGCAGCCCGGGGGGCAGGGGACTGTTTTTT. Amino acids: CASSPGGRGLFF.